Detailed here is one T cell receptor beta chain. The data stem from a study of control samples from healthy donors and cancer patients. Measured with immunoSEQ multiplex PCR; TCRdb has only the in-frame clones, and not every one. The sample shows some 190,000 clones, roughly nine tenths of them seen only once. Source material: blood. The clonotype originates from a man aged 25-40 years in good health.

CDR3 amino acids: CASSWWGEKLFF. The CDR3 nucleotides read TGTGCCAGCAGCTGGTGGGGGGAAAAACTGTTTTTT. V usage is TRBV11-2 and J usage is TRBJ1-4; possibly TRBD1 for D (5 bases). The germline V gene encodes CDR1 SGHAT and CDR2 FQNNGV. The germline V and J ends were trimmed by 4 bases and 8 bases, with 8 bases remaining between them. This CDR3 region has 12 residues.